Here is one TCR beta chain with its context. Its antigen is unidentified. These data are taken from a study of CD8 T cells in Susac syndrome. General study findings and limits: The study's TCR sequencing and HLA analysis drew on a certain number of individuals. That number was acknowledged as relatively small.

Sequencing targeted TCR beta in blood CD8+ and CD4+ T cells. In contrast to the negatively isolated CD8+ and CD4+ T cells, TEMRA cells were FACS-enriched. With random hexamers, reverse transcription was performed on about 0.45 to 1 ug of RNA. Using its own MiXCR run on the immunoSEQ multiplex PCR reads, TCRdb lists one record per CDR3 protein. Of approximately 280,000 distinct CDR3 sequences in the sample, around 84% were seen once. This CDR3 spans 20 amino acids. Germline CDR1 reads LGHDT; CDR2 reads YNNKEL (reference sequence). Trimming removed 4 bases at V and 0 bases at J, with 25 bases between. This TCR derives from a human donor with multiple sclerosis. Sequencing was performed on CD8+ T cells from PBMCs. The chain joins TRBV3-1 to TRBJ2-1; D perhaps matches TRBD2 (6 bases). CDR3 in amino acids: CASSPHVASESLGSYNEQFF. The CDR3 DNA follows: TGTGCCAGCAGCCCGCACGTGGCTAGCGAGAGTCTCGGCTCCTACAATGAGCAGTTCTTC.